This T cell receptor beta chain was observed in a study of monozygotic twins with inflammatory bowel disease. Whole blood supplied total RNA, and T cells were not sorted. The study subjected TCRalpha and TCRbeta cDNA to two nested PCRs of roughly 16 and 10 cycles. TCRdb reprocessed the 5' RACE reads and keeps a single row for each CDR3 protein, giving no DNA. In total, the table holds over 110,000 distinct CDR3 sequences. CDR1 is SGHRS and CDR2 is YFSETQ in the germline V gene. The CDR3 spans 15 residues. The sample was blood. The gene calls are TRBV5-1 and TRBJ2-7; TCRdb picks TRBD1, but there is no DNA to check that call. The sequence came from a human donor with ulcerative colitis or Crohn's disease, or a healthy co-twin of an affected twin (not recorded which). CDR3: CDSSTARDSTYEQYF. The full variable domain, with the rest looked up from reference TRBV5-1 and TRBJ2-7, is KAGVTQTPRYLIKTRGQQVTLSCSPISGHRSVSWYQQTPGQGLQFLFEYFSETQRNKGNFPGRFSGRQFSNSRSEMNVSTLELGDSALYLCDSSTARDSTYEQYFGPGTRLTVT.